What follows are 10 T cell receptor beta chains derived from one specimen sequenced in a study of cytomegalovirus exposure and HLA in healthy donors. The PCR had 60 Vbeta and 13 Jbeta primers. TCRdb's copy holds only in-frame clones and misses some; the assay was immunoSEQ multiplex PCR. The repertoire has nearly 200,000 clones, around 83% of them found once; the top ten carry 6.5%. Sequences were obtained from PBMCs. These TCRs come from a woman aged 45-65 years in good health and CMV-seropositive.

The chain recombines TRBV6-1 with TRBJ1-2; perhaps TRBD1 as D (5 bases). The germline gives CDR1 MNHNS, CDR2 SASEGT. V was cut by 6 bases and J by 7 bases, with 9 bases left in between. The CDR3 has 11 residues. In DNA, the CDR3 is TGTGCCAGCAGAACAGGTCCTGGCTACACCTTC. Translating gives CASRTGPGYTF.

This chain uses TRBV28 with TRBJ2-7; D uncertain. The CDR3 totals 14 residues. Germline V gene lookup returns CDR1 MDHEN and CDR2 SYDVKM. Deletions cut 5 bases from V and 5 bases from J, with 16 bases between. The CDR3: CASSLAGTYHEQYF. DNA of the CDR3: TGTGCCAGCAGTCTCGCAGGTACATACCACGAGCAGTACTTC.

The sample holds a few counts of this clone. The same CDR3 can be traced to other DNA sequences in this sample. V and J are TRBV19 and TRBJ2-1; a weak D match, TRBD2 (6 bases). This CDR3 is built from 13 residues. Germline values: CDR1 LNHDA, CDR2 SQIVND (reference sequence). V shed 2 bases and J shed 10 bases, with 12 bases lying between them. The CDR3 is CASSINGGGEQFF. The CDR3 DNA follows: TGTGCCAGTAGTATAAACGGGGGAGGAGAGCAGTTCTTC.

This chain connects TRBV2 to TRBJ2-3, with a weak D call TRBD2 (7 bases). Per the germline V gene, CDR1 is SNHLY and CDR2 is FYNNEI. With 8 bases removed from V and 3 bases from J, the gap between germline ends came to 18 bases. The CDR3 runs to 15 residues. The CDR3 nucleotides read TGTGCCAGCGACCTCGGACTAGGGGGTACAGATACGCAGTATTTT. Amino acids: CASDLGLGGTDTQYF.

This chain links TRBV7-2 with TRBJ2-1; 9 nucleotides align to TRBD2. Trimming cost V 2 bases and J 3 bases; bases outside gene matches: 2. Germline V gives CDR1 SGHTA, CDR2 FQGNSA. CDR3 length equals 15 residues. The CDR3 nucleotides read TGTGCCAGCAGCTTAAGCGGGGGGAGCTACAATGAGCAGTTCTTC. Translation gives CASSLSGGSYNEQFF.

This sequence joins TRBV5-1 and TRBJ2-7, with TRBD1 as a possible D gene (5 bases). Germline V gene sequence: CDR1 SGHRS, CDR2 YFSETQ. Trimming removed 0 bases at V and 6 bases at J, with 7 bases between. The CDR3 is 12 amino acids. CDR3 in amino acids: CASSLVRGEQYF. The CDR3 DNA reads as TGCGCCAGCAGCTTGGTAAGGGGCGAGCAGTACTTC.

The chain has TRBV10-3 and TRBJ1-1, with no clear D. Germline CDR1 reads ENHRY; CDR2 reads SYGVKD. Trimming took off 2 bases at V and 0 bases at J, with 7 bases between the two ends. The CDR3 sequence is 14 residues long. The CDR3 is CAISEGGMNTEAFF. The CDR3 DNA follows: TGTGCCATCAGTGAGGGAGGCATGAACACTGAAGCTTTCTTT.

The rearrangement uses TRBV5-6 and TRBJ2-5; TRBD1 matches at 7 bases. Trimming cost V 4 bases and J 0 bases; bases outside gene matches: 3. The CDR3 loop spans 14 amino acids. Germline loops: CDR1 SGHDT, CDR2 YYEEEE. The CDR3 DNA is TGTGCCAGCAGCGTGGGACAGCACCAAGAGACCCAGTACTTC. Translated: CASSVGQHQETQYF.

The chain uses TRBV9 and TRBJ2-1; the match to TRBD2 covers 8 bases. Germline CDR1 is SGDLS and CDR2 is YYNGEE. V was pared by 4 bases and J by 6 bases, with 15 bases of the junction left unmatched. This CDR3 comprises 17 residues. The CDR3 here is CASSRGTTGRVGNEQFF. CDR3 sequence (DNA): TGTGCCAGCAGCAGGGGGACCACCGGGAGGGTCGGCAATGAGCAGTTCTTC. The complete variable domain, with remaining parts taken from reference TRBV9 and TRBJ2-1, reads DSGVTQTPKHLITATGQRVTLRCSPRSGDLSVYWYQQSLDQGLQFLIQYYNGEERAKGNILERFSAQQFPDLHSELNLSSLELGDSALYFCASSRGTTGRVGNEQFFGPGTRLTVL.

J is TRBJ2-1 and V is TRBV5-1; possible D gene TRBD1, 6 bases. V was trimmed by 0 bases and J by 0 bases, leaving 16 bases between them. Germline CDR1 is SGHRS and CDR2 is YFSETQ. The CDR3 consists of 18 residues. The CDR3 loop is CASSLGGKGQSSYNEQFF. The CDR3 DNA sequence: TGCGCCAGCAGCTTGGGGGGTAAAGGACAGAGCTCCTACAATGAGCAGTTCTTC.